What follows is one TCR beta chain and its context. These data originate in a study of T cell changes during pregnancy in multiple sclerosis. Germline V CDR1 and CDR2: LNHDA, SQIVND (reference sequence). The CDR3 has 15 residues. The V end was cut by 9 bases, the J end by 2 bases, with 14 bases between. Data came from immunoSEQ multiplex PCR; TCRdb stores just in-frame clones and leaves some out. Of about 49,000 clones in the sample, 95% were seen once. V and J are TRBV19 and TRBJ2-6, with a weak D call TRBD1 (6 bases). The sequence was obtained from a female donor with multiple sclerosis, enrolled in a pregnancy study. Material: CD8+ T cells from peripheral blood mononuclear cells, obtained in the first trimester of pregnancy. The CDR3 DNA sequence: TGTGCCAGCAACAGGGAACTAGCTGGGGCCAACGTCCTGACTTTC. This gives the protein CASNRELAGANVLTF.